This is a list of T cell receptor beta chains from one sample in a study of T cell repertoires in cytomegalovirus infection. Antigens for these TCRs are unknown. TCRdb passed the reads through MiXCR, listing each CDR3 protein once. Of about 920,000 distinct CDR3 sequences in the sample, 30% to 40% were seen once. The starting material was cultured CD8+ T cells from PBMCs, obtained from culture after CMV antigen stimulation. These receptor sequences come from a human donor in good health (CMV status not recorded). Some clones in this sample may be carry-over from other donors' samples. The CDR3 runs from the conserved cysteine through the conserved F or W. The order of the fields is CDR3 protein, V gene.

CASSFRTGPNQPQHF,TRBV7-8
CASSFSPLAAAPYNEQFF,TRBV7-9
CASSPDLGRGAPYEQYF,TRBV7-6
CASSDNGYSYNEQFF,TRBV2
CSARDGSLNEQFF,TRBV20-1
CASSYPGAEAFF,TRBV19
CASSGPMNTEAFF,TRBV5-5
CASVGEGDNWSSYNSPLHF,TRBV6-6
CASSLRPGSQETQYF,TRBV5-8
CASSYQLAGGLSIDEQFF,TRBV6-2/TRBV6-3
CASSRGQETQYF,TRBV7-6
CASTLGLAGVGEQFF,TRBV5-5
CASSAGGANEQFF,TRBV9
CASSLEWSSYNEQFF,TRBV27
CASSYSPRVLYGYTF,TRBV7-8
CATQASDTEAFF,TRBV7-9
CASSFWNEDFAEAFF,TRBV5-4
CASKTGKKDTEAFF,TRBV27
CASSLAGGLHNEQFF,TRBV7-9
CASSSGPTSTQYF,TRBV12-3/TRBV12-4
CASTSKGLRDEQFF,TRBV7-6
CASSLFSGGGEQFF,TRBV28
CSVEDPAGQGSEQFF,TRBV29-1
CSAIGHPYEQYF,TRBV29-1
CASSFGQRKNYGYTF,TRBV7-9
CASSSWTEWAEAFF,TRBV7-9
CASSFGGISNQPQHF,TRBV7-9
CASSQDRQSGGKEPQHF,TRBV4-1
CASSRGEGYTGELFF,TRBV4-1
CASSFPGMGNSPLHF,TRBV28
CASSPRDRRFEAFF,TRBV7-9
CASSSAVSTGETQYF,TRBV7-9
CASSLSRLSRRETQYF,TRBV27
CASHSRTDNEQFF,TRBV25-1
CASSRLADSTDTQYF,TRBV2
CASSKPRQGREKLFF,TRBV7-9
CASTPSGTNTGELFF,TRBV19
CASTWQAGVGTDTQYF,TRBV6-6
CASSPTTGTTDTQYF,TRBV7-6
CATSRDRAANTEAFF,TRBV15
CASSVGGGAGSEQFF,TRBV9
CASSLSAGGNNEQFF,TRBV27
CASSPRDRVITGELFF,TRBV4-2
CASSPAYRAPYEQYF,TRBV12-3/TRBV12-4
CSARVRRGEFSYNEQFF,TRBV20-1
CATAGLVPEQFF,TRBV19
CASSLGGVNSNQPQHF,TRBV12-3/TRBV12-4
CASSSYRAGLGYTF,TRBV7-8
CASTQGGTNTGELFF,TRBV6-5
CSARPGQLHNYGYTF,TRBV20-1